This T cell receptor beta chain was observed in a study of T cells in localized non-small cell lung cancer. As to this clone: Antigen unknown.

Findings and caveats of the study: Clonality of T cells reached its maximum in uninvolved adjacent lung, surpassing tumor. Analysis by sequencing included only one tumor region, so heterogeneity remains possible. Among blood samples, higher T cell density accompanied longer overall survival. A median of 57 of the top 100 tumor clones appeared in adjacent lung, which was paired and uninvolved.

Profiling relied on immunoSEQ multiplex PCR, and the TCRdb table lists in-frame clones only, not all of them. The sample contains fewer than 40,000 clones, 93% of which appear only once. The TCR originated in a female donor over 55 with stage I lung adenocarcinoma. The material sequenced was peripheral blood, taken before any cancer treatment.

Here the CDR3 DNA reads TGTGCCAGCAGCCCGTCAGGATGGGGCAGGGGGCAGAATGGCTACACCTTC. It is translated as CASSPSGWGRGQNGYTF. The genes are TRBV13 and TRBJ1-2; 8 bases are shared with TRBD1. The germline V gene encodes CDR1 PRHDT and CDR2 FYEKMQ (reference sequence). The CDR3 is made up of 17 amino acids. The V segment lost 5 bases and the J segment 6 bases; nucleotides outside the gene matches: 17.